This TCR beta chain derives from a study of T cells in Graves' hyperthyroidism and ophthalmopathy. Findings of the study overall: Most thyroid clonotypes with frequency above 0.001 were detected in blood.

This clonotype was recorded at least ten times. Its antigen is as yet unknown. TCR beta CDR3 sequences were amplified from RNA transcripts. TCR CDR3 regions were first amplified by RT-PCR with HTBI primers. One entry per CDR3 protein, called by TCRdb with MiXCR from the multiplex PCR reads. The sample lists hundreds of thousands of distinct CDR3 sequences; approximately 15% were seen once. Germline CDR1 is SEHNR and CDR2 is FQNEAQ (reference sequence). The V gene lost 5 bases and the J gene lost 4 bases, with 12 bases spanning the gap. The CDR3 consists of 14 residues. Thyroid ultrasound, orbital computed tomography, clinical symptoms, and serum thyroxine and TRAb underpinned diagnoses. Fresh peripheral blood, 7.5 to 10 ml, was the source of the PBMCs.

The TCR originated in a woman aged 18 to 35 with Graves' hyperthyroidism. Sequenced material: blood. The chain links TRBV7-9 to TRBJ2-1; tentatively, D is TRBD1 or TRBD2 (6 bases each). The CDR3 coding sequence is TGTGCCAGCAGCCCTGTAGGGGGGTACAATGAGCAGTTCTTC. Translating it yields CASSPVGGYNEQFF.